The clone carrying this TCR beta chain was recorded at least ten times. These data originate in a study of regulatory T cells in long-lasting Graves disease. About the study: For under 3 months, newly diagnosed Graves' patients had been taking antithyroid drugs.

Noted time point: newly diagnosed GD, antithyroid drugs for less than 3 months. RNA from PBMCs was the source of the TCR library. The V gene end was trimmed by 4 bases and the J gene end by 9 bases; junction bases not matched to a gene: 7. CDR3 length: 16 residues. Germline values: CDR1 LNHDA, CDR2 SQIVND (reference sequence). For TCR beta, libraries came from iRepertoire HTBI primers and Arm-PCR of CDR3 regions. One entry per CDR3 protein, called by TCRdb with MiXCR from the multiplex PCR reads. The data contain some 250,000 distinct CDR3 sequences, about 17% of them singletons. This sample comprised peripheral blood mononuclear cells (PBMCs), obtained at new diagnosis, from a patient treated with antithyroid drugs. This sequence originates from a female donor with Graves disease. The rearrangement uses TRBV19 and TRBJ2-1; 15 bases align to TRBD2. The CDR3 sequence is CASSTQGLAGGSEQFF. The CDR3 DNA is TGTGCCAGTAGTACCCAGGGACTAGCGGGAGGAAGTGAGCAGTTCTTC.